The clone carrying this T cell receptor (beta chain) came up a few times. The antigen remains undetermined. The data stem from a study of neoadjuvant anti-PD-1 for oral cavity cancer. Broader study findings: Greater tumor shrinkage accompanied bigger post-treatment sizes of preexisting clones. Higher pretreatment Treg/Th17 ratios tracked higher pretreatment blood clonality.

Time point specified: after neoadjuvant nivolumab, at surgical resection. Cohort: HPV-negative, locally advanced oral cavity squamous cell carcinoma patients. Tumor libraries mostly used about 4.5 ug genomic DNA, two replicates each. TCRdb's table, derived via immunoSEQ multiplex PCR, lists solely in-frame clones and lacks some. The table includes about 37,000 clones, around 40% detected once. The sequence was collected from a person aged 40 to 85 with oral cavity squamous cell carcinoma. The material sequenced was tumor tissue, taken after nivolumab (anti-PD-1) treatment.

Written as DNA, the CDR3 is TGTGCCAGCAGTGTCCACAGGGGAGCCGAGCAGTACTTC. Protein sequence: CASSVHRGAEQYF. This chain joins TRBV2 and TRBJ2-7; 7 positions agree with TRBD1. The V and J ends lost 4 bases and 6 bases, in that order; junction bases with no gene match: 6. Germline lookup yields CDR1 SNHLY and CDR2 FYNNEI. The CDR3 totals 13 residues.